A selection of T cell receptor beta chains follows, all from one sample in a study of cytomegalovirus exposure and HLA in healthy donors. Profiled with immunoSEQ multiplex PCR; TCRdb holds only in-frame clones, not every one. The sample yields fewer than 110,000 clones, over 60% seen once. The material sequenced was PBMCs. These receptors were obtained from a male donor in good health and CMV-seronegative. The CDR3 runs from the conserved cysteine through the conserved F or W. Each record gives: clone size, J gene, V gene, D gene, CDR3 DNA, CDR3 protein. A D gene is named only where the DNA matches it firmly. The size field is filled for only some rows; it gives once, few, many or a size class.

- TRBJ2-4 TRBV7-9 - TGTGCCAGCACCACAGTCCCCAATGTAGCCAAAAACATTCAGTACTTC CASTTVPNVAKNIQYF
- TRBJ2-1 TRBV5-4 TRBD2 TGTGCCAGCAGCTTGTCGACTAGCGGGAGCACTGAGCAGTTCTTC CASSLSTSGSTEQFF
- TRBJ2-1 TRBV30 TRBD2 TGTGCCTGGAGTCTAGCGGGAGCAAACCTTAGGAATGAGCAGTTCTTC CAWSLAGANLRNEQFF
- TRBJ2-7 TRBV5-1 - TGCGCCAGCAGCACCCAGGGGCCCCGACCGAGCTCCTACGAGCAGTACTTC CASSTQGPRPSSYEQYF
- TRBJ2-1 TRBV12-5 TRBD1 TGTGCTACAACCGGATGGAACAGGGGAACCTACAATGAGCAGTTCTTC CATTGWNRGTYNEQFF
- TRBJ2-7 TRBV4-1 - TGCGCCAGCAGCCGAGACGGGAGTAACTACGAGCAGTACTTC CASSRDGSNYEQYF
- TRBJ2-3 TRBV10-3 TRBD2 TGTGCCATCTCGAGGCGCCTAGCGGGAGAGGGGAGCACAGATACGCAGTATTTT CAISRRLAGEGSTDTQYF
- TRBJ2-5 TRBV4-2 TRBD2 TGTGCCAGCAGCCAAGCTGCCGGGGCTAGCGGGAGAGGCGAGACCCAGTACTTC CASSQAAGASGRGETQYF
- TRBJ2-7 TRBV28 - TGTGCCAGCAGTTTAGGTCAGGGTCTACGATTCCGGCAGTACTTC CASSLGQGLRFRQYF
- TRBJ2-7 TRBV7-9 - TGTGCCAGCAGCTTTGACAAAGAATCAAGCTCCTACGAGCAGTACTTC CASSFDKESSSYEQYF
- TRBJ2-7 TRBV11-3 - TGTGCCAGCAGCTTAGTATGGCGGGATCAAGGCTACGAGCAGTACTTC CASSLVWRDQGYEQYF
few TRBJ1-3 TRBV28 TRBD1 TGTGCCAGCAGCCCTACAGGGGGGAGCTCTGGAAACACCATATATTTT CASSPTGGSSGNTIYF
few TRBJ1-5 TRBV4-1 - TGCGCCAGCAGCCAAGAGGAGGGGAGCAATCAGCCCCAGCATTTT CASSQEEGSNQPQHF
- TRBJ1-2 TRBV5-1 - TGCGCCAGCCACGATCTTACAGCTAACTATGGCTACACCTTC CASHDLTANYGYTF
- TRBJ1-5 TRBV5-1 TRBD1 TGCGCCAGCAGCCCTTCAGGGGGTGTTAGTCAGCCCCAGCATTTT CASSPSGGVSQPQHF
- TRBJ1-4 TRBV19 - TGTGCCAGTAGAATGGGCCCAACTAATGAAAAACTGTTTTTT CASRMGPTNEKLFF
- TRBJ2-1 TRBV29-1 TRBD1 TGCAGCCTTCGGACAGGGGGCATTGAGCAGTTCTTC CSLRTGGIEQFF
- TRBJ2-5 TRBV5-1 - TGCGCCAGCAGCCCGCCCCGGGGATGGGAGACCCAGTACTTC CASSPPRGWETQYF
- TRBJ2-7 TRBV11-1 - TGTGCCAGCAGCGACCGGGACACTACGCTATACGAGCAGTACTTC CASSDRDTTLYEQYF
- TRBJ2-4 TRBV29-1 TRBD1 TGCAGCGTGGCTAGACAGGGAAAGGCCAAAAACATTCAGTACTTC CSVARQGKAKNIQYF
- TRBJ2-1 TRBV19 TRBD2 TGTGCCAGTAGGCAGATTCTAGCGGGAGGGCACAATGAGCAGTTCTTC CASRQILAGGHNEQFF
- TRBJ2-3 TRBV15 TRBD2 TGTGCCACCAGCAGAGATCGCGGGAGGGTGGATACGCAGTATTTT CATSRDRGRVDTQYF
- TRBJ2-2 TRBV18 TRBD2 TGTGCCAGCTCCCTTAGCGGGAGGGCCCACACCGGGGAGCTGTTTTTT CASSLSGRAHTGELFF
- TRBJ2-1 TRBV19 TRBD1 TGTGCCAGTAGCCCCGTCCAGGGGACAGGGGATTCGGATGCGCAGTTCTTC CASSPVQGTGDSDAQFF
- TRBJ2-7 TRBV5-1 - TGCGCCAGCAGCTTGCAGGGTCTCTACGGGCAGTACTTC CASSLQGLYGQYF
- TRBJ1-5 TRBV29-1 - TGCAGCGCCGGAGGGGTGGATCAGCCCCAGCATTTT CSAGGVDQPQHF
once TRBJ1-3 TRBV6-1 TRBD1 TGTGCCAGCAGTGAAGGTCTGAGGGGGCGCGGAAACACCATATATTTT CASSEGLRGRGNTIYF
- TRBJ2-7 TRBV5-1 - TGCGCCAGCAGCTTGGCCGGACAGACCTACGAGCAGTACTTC CASSLAGQTYEQYF
once TRBJ1-2 TRBV4-1 - TGCGCCAGCAGCCTCGGAGGGCAGGAGATCTATGGCTACACCTTC CASSLGGQEIYGYTF
- TRBJ2-1 TRBV5-1 TRBD2 TGCGCCAGCAGCCCGACTAGCGCCTCCTACAATGAGCAGTTCTTC CASSPTSASYNEQFF
- TRBJ1-1 TRBV30 - TGTGCCTGGGCGGGGGGCATGAACACTGAAGCTTTCTTT CAWAGGMNTEAFF
- TRBJ1-2 TRBV23-1 - TGCGCCAGCAGTCGGTTCCAAGCATACTATGGCTACACCTTC CASSRFQAYYGYTF
once TRBJ1-2 TRBV6-5 - TGTGCCACCCGGGGGGGTGTACATGGCTACACCTTC CATRGGVHGYTF
- TRBJ2-5 TRBV5-4 TRBD2 TGTGCCAGCGTCCTAGCGGGAAGCGGGGAGACCCAGTACTTC CASVLAGSGETQYF
- TRBJ1-2 TRBV14 TRBD1 TGTGCCACCTCCGACAGGGGCTATGGCTACACCTTC CATSDRGYGYTF